The present entry profiles one T cell receptor beta chain with its context. Its matching antigen is unknown. This sample stems from a study of OX40 agonist ivuxolimab in advanced cancers. Study in general: Ivuxolimab, which is an agonistic anti-OX40 (CD134) antibody, was administered to the patients. The dose-escalation group included hepatocellular carcinoma, melanoma, renal cell carcinoma and head and neck cancer. Every 2 weeks, patients got intravenous ivuxolimab at one of six dose levels (0.01-10 mg/kg). General study points: Clonal expansion by week 6 occurred in CD4+ and CD8+ blood T cells (at 0.1 to 3.0 mg/kg).

Produced via immunoSEQ multiplex PCR; TCRdb's table is partial and in-frame only. The sample carries roughly 91,000 clones, more than 95% recorded once. Germline V gene data show CDR1 as MNHEY and CDR2 as SMNVEV (reference sequence). The CDR3 is 15 residues long. V was pared by 5 bases and J by 4 bases, with 14 bases between. The receptor's source is an adult with an advanced solid tumor such as melanoma, head and neck, liver or kidney cancer. The V and J genes are TRBV27 and TRBJ2-2; no firm D call. The sequencing here drew on CD4+ or CD8+ T cells sorted from blood, taken in a trial of the OX40 agonist ivuxolimab. The CDR3 reads CASSELALGTGELFF. CDR3 nucleotides: TGTGCCAGCAGTGAACTCGCCTTGGGCACCGGGGAGCTGTTTTTT.